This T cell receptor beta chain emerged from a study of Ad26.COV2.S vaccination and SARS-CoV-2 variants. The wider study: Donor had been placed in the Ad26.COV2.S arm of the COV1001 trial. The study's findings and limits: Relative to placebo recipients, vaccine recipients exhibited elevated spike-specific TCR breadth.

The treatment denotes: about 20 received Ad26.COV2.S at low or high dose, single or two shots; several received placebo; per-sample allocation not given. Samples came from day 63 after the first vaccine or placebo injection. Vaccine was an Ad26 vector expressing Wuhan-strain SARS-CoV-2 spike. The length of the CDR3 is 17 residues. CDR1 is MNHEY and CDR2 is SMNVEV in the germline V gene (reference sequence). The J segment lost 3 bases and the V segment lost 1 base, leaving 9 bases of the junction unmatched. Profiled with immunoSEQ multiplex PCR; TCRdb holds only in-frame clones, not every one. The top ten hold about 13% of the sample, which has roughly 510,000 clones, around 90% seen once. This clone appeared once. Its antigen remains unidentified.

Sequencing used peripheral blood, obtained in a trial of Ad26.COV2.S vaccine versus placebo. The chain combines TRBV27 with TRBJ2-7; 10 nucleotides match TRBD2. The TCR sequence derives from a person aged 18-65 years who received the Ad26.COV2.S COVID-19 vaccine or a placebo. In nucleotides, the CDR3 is TGTGCCAGCAGTTTATTTTTTGGACTAGCGGAGAACTACGAGCAGTACTTC. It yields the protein CASSLFFGLAENYEQYF.